This T cell receptor beta chain was sequenced for a study of Graves' ophthalmopathy and Graves' hyperthyroidism. The TCR beta CDR3 regions underwent amplification from RNA transcripts. The authors performed first-round RT-PCR with HTBI primers and then a second-round multiplex PCR. TCRdb independently ran MiXCR on the multiplex PCR reads; one entry per CDR3 protein. The table lists about 620,000 distinct CDR3 sequences, 20% to 25% of them singletons. From germline, CDR1 is SGHDN and CDR2 FVKESK. V lost 4 bases and J lost 9, with 10 bases in between. The CDR3 spans 13 residues. This clonotype was found once. A much larger clonotype is one base distant, so this may be a read error.

Material: peripheral blood. The chain employs TRBV14 and TRBJ1-6, with D unclear. The clonotype was recovered from a woman under 30 with stable Graves' hyperthyroidism. Some clones in this sample may be carry-over from other donors' samples. CDR3 sequence (DNA): TGTGCCAGCAGCCTACATGGTCGTTCACCCCTCCACTTT. Protein: CASSLHGRSPLHF.